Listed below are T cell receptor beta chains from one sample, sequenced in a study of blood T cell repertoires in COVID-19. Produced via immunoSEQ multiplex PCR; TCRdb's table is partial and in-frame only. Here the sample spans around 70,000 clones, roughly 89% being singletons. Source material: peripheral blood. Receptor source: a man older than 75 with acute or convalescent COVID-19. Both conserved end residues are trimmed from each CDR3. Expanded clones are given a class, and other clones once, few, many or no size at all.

CDR3 protein: ATSDSRGGATDTQY
V gene: TRBV24-1
clone size: .
J gene: TRBJ2-3

CDR3 protein: ASSSLGTGFYEQY
V gene: TRBV11-1
clone size: few
J gene: TRBJ2-7

CDR3 protein: ASSYLTGDSPLH
V gene: TRBV6-6
clone size: .
J gene: TRBJ1-6

CDR3 protein: ASSLPGTDPHLSYEQY
V gene: TRBV6-6
clone size: once
J gene: TRBJ2-7

CDR3 protein: ASSGNSFNEQF
V gene: TRBV9
clone size: few
J gene: TRBJ2-1

CDR3 protein: ASSHNGMGNTIY
V gene: TRBV3-1/TRBV3-2
clone size: .
J gene: TRBJ1-3

CDR3 protein: ASSNYDRGISYEQY
V gene: TRBV6-5
clone size: once
J gene: TRBJ2-7

CDR3 protein: ASSSRRGTDTQY
V gene: TRBV19
clone size: .
J gene: TRBJ2-3

CDR3 protein: ASSAKSMVGNTGELF
V gene: TRBV2
clone size: .
J gene: TRBJ2-2

CDR3 protein: ASTVSVRSGNTIY
V gene: TRBV19
clone size: .
J gene: TRBJ1-3

CDR3 protein: ASSLDNTGERKGYT
V gene: TRBV11-2
clone size: .
J gene: TRBJ1-2